Listed below are T cell receptor beta chains from one sample, sequenced in a study of response to subunit inactivated influenza vaccine. MiXCR was run by TCRdb on the RT-PCR reads, yielding one entry per CDR3 protein. The table lists approximately 520,000 distinct CDR3 sequences, approximately 15% of them singletons, with 3% to 3.5% in the top ten. The material sequenced was CD4+ T cells sorted from PBMCs, taken less than 30 months after vaccination. The receptors here all came from a man aged 50-75 years who received an inactivated influenza vaccine. The CDR3 runs from the conserved cysteine through the conserved F or W. Each record gives: J gene, clone size, V gene, D gene, CDR3 protein, CDR3 DNA. The D gene is left open where the match is weak. Clone size is not always given. Where it is, it says once, few, many or a class for expanded clones.

>TRBJ2-1|few|TRBV2|.
CASGEALLSSYNEQFF
TGTGCCAGCGGTGAAGCGCTTCTGAGCTCCTACAATGAGCAGTTCTTC
>TRBJ2-2|many|TRBV7-2|.
CASSLVLGGNTGELFF
TGTGCCAGCAGCTTAGTTCTCGGCGGTAACACCGGGGAGCTGTTTTTT
>TRBJ1-5|.|TRBV4-2|TRBD1
CASSHAGTGNQPQHF
TGTGCCAGCAGCCACGCCGGGACAGGGAATCAGCCCCAGCATTTT
>TRBJ2-5|few|TRBV5-1|.
CASSLGSSGEKTQYF
TGCGCCAGCAGCTTGGGTAGTAGCGGTGAGAAGACCCAGTACTTC
>TRBJ2-2|many|TRBV7-9|TRBD2
CASSLTSGNTGELFF
TGTGCCAGCAGTTTGACTAGCGGAAACACCGGGGAGCTGTTTTTT
>TRBJ2-7|.|TRBV27|.
CASSPEGYEQYF
TGTGCCAGCAGTCCAGAAGGATACGAGCAGTACTTC
>TRBJ2-7|.|TRBV20-1|.
CSAPTLKGLLYDEQYF
TGCAGTGCTCCCACCCTCAAGGGGCTCCTCTACGACGAGCAGTACTTC
>TRBJ2-5|.|TRBV20-1|TRBD2
CSAAGLAGGRVGETQYF
TGCAGTGCTGCAGGACTAGCGGGGGGGCGGGTCGGAGAGACCCAGTACTTC
>TRBJ1-1|few|TRBV29-1|.
CSVDHSYAFF
TGCAGCGTTGATCATTCATACGCTTTCTTT
>TRBJ2-3|many|TRBV5-1|.
CASSPGWFTDTQYF
TGCGCCAGCAGCCCCGGTTGGTTCACAGATACGCAGTATTTT
>TRBJ2-5|few|TRBV7-2|.
CASSLLRGLQETQYF
TGTGCCAGCAGCCTACTCAGGGGTCTTCAAGAGACCCAGTACTTC
>TRBJ2-1|few|TRBV3-1|.
CASSQDRGLGKDNEQFF
TGTGCCAGCAGCCAAGATCGGGGTTTAGGGAAGGACAATGAGCAGTTCTTC
>TRBJ2-7|.|TRBV12-3/TRBV12-4|.
CASSFRSGGPYEQYF
TGTGCCAGCAGTTTCCGAAGCGGCGGCCCCTACGAGCAGTACTTC
>TRBJ1-5|.|TRBV19|.
CASSIFPRGNQPQHF
TGTGCCAGTAGTATCTTTCCACGGGGAAATCAGCCCCAGCATTTT
>TRBJ1-3|few|TRBV11-2|.
CASRLGGRNTIYF
TGTGCCAGCAGACTAGGGGGAAGGAACACCATATATTTT
>TRBJ2-3|.|TRBV29-1|TRBD2
CSVQSAGAGTDTQYF
TGCAGCGTCCAATCAGCGGGAGCGGGCACAGATACGCAGTATTTT
>TRBJ2-7|.|TRBV20-1|.
CSAKIMAGSYEQYF
TGCAGTGCTAAAATTATGGCAGGGTCCTACGAGCAGTACTTC
>TRBJ2-5|.|TRBV7-9|TRBD1
CASSPLQGSETQYF
TGTGCCAGCAGCCCGTTACAGGGGTCGGAGACCCAGTACTTC
>TRBJ2-4|.|TRBV12-3/TRBV12-4|.
CASTPSLGNILAKNIQYF
TGTGCCAGCACCCCTTCCCTAGGAAACATCCTAGCCAAAAACATTCAGTACTTC
>TRBJ2-5|.|TRBV6-5|.
CASSSGTQNQETQYF
TGTGCCAGCAGTTCCGGGACACAAAACCAAGAGACCCAGTACTTC
>TRBJ2-5|.|TRBV5-5|TRBD2
CASSLVPGGLQETQYF
TGTGCCAGCAGCTTGGTTCCGGGAGGGCTTCAAGAGACCCAGTACTTC
>TRBJ2-7|.|TRBV5-6|.
CASSFQTKEYF
TGTGCCAGCAGCTTCCAGACGAAGGAGTACTTC
>TRBJ2-7|few|TRBV20-1|.
CSARGGMLLLYEQYF
TGCAGTGCTAGGGGAGGTATGTTACTCCTCTACGAGCAGTACTTC
>TRBJ2-5|many|TRBV12-3/TRBV12-4|TRBD2
CASSFMNLAGSETQYF
TGTGCCAGCAGTTTCATGAATCTAGCGGGATCGGAGACCCAGTACTTC
>TRBJ2-3|many|TRBV12-3/TRBV12-4|.
CASSSMTRRDTDTQYF
TGTGCCAGCAGCTCGATGACTAGGAGGGACACAGATACGCAGTATTTT
>TRBJ1-1|few|TRBV4-1|TRBD1
CASSSQPDRSGEAFF
TGCGCCAGCAGCTCACAGCCGGACAGGTCGGGTGAAGCTTTCTTT
>TRBJ2-3|many|TRBV29-1|.
CSVEQGFIADTQYF
TGCAGCGTTGAGCAGGGATTTATCGCAGATACGCAGTATTTT
>TRBJ2-1|.|TRBV27|TRBD2
CASSLRGLAGGSLQFF
TGTGCCAGCAGTTTAAGAGGACTAGCGGGGGGAAGTTTGCAGTTCTTC
>TRBJ2-3|.|TRBV10-3|.
CAISESDPRTDTQYF
TGTGCCATCAGTGAGTCAGACCCCCGCACAGATACGCAGTATTTT
>TRBJ1-2|few|TRBV4-3|.
CASSQEWGYGYTF
TGCGCCAGCAGCCAAGAGTGGGGTTATGGCTACACCTTC
>TRBJ2-1|many|TRBV12-3/TRBV12-4|TRBD1
CASSRTGGYNEQFF
TGTGCCAGCAGTCGGACAGGGGGATACAATGAGCAGTTCTTC
>TRBJ2-6|.|TRBV20-1|.
CSARGGGLATLSGANVLTF
TGCAGTGCTAGAGGTGGTGGCCTAGCTACACTCTCTGGGGCCAACGTCCTGACTTTC
>TRBJ2-3|few|TRBV24-1|.
CATSIAFGAADTQYF
TGTGCCACCAGTATAGCCTTTGGAGCAGCAGATACGCAGTATTTT
>TRBJ2-7|many|TRBV7-3|.
CASSLTGNSEQYF
TGTGCCAGCAGCTTAACTGGGAACAGCGAGCAGTACTTC
>TRBJ2-2|many|TRBV27|.
CASSEWGGTGELFF
TGTGCCAGCAGTGAGTGGGGCGGCACCGGGGAGCTGTTTTTT
>TRBJ2-7|.|TRBV10-2|.
CASSDTQRMKYEQYF
TGCGCCAGCAGTGACACACAGAGAATGAAATACGAGCAGTACTTC
>TRBJ1-1|.|TRBV4-3|.
CASSQGRWNTEAFF
TGCGCCAGCAGCCAAGGAAGATGGAACACTGAAGCTTTCTTT
>TRBJ1-4|once|TRBV11-2|.
CASSLDFIRGSNEKLFF
TGTGCCAGCAGCTTAGACTTCATCAGAGGATCGAATGAAAAACTGTTTTTT
>TRBJ1-5|.|TRBV12-3/TRBV12-4|.
CASSTDPTGQPQHF
TGTGCCAGCAGTACAGACCCAACGGGTCAGCCCCAGCATTTT
>TRBJ2-2|.|TRBV9|TRBD1
CASSVEIGQGTRELFF
TGTGCCAGCAGCGTAGAAATTGGACAGGGTACTAGGGAGCTGTTTTTT
>TRBJ2-7|few|TRBV29-1|.
CSVPGQYNEQYF
TGCAGCGTTCCAGGACAGTACAACGAGCAGTACTTC